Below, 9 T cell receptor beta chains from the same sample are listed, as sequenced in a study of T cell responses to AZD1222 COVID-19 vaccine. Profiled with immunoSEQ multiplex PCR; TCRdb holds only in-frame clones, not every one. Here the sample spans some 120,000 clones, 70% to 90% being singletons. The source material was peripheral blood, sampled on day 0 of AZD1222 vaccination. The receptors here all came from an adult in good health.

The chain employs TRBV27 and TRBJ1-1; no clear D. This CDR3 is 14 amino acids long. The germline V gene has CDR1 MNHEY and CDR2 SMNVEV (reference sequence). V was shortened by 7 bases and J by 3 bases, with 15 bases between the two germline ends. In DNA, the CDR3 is TGTGCCAGCACTCAATTGGGAGGGTACACTGAAGCTTTCTTT. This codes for CASTQLGGYTEAFF.

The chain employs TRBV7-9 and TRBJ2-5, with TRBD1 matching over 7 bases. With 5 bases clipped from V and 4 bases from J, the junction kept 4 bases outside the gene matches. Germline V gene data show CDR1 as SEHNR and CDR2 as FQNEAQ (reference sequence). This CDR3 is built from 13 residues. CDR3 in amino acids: CASSAGGTETQYF. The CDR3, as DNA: TGTGCCAGCAGCGCAGGGGGAACAGAGACCCAGTACTTC. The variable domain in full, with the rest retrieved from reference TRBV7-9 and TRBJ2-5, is DTGVSQNPRHKITKRGQNVTFRCDPISEHNRLYWYRQTLGQGPEFLTYFQNEAQLEKSRLLSDRFSAERPKGSFSTLEIQRTEQGDSAMYLCASSAGGTETQYFGPGTRLLVL.

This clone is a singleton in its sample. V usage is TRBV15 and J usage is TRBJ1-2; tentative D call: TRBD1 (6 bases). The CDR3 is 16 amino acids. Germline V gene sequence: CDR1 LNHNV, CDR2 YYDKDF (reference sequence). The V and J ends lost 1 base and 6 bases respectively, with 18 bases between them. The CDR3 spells CATSRGGRTESDGYTF. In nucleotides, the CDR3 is TGTGCCACCAGCAGAGGGGGTAGGACAGAGTCCGATGGCTACACCTTC.

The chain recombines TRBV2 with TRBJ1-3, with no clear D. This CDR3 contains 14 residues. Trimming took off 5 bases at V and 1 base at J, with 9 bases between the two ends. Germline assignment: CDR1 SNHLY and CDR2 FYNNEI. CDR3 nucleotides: TGTGCCAGCAGTCTAGCAGCTTCTGGAAACACCATATATTTT. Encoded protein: CASSLAASGNTIYF.

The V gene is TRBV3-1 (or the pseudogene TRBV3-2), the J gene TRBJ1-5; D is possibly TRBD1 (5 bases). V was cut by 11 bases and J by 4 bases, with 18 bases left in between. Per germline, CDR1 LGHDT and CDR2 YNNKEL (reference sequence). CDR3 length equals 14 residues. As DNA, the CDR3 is TGTGCCGGGGGGAGCCTACCCTGGAATCAGCCCCAGCATTTT. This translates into CAGGSLPWNQPQHF.

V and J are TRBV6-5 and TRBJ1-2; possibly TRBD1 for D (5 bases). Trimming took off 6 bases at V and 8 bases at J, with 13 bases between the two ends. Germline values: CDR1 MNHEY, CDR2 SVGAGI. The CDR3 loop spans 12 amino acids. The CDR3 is CASRGVPVGYTF. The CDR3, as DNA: TGTGCCAGCAGGGGGGTTCCGGTCGGCTACACCTTC.

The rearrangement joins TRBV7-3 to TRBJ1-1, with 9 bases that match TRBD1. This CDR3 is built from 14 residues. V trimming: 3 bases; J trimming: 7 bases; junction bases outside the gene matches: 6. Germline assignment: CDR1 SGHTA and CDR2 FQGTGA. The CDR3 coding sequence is TGTGCCAGCAGCTTCGCAGAGGGACAGGGTGAAGCTTTCTTT. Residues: CASSFAEGQGEAFF.

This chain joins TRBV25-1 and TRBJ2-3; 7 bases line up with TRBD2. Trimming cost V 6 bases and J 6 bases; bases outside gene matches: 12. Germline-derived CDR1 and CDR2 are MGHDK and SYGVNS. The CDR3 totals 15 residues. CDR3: CASSENLAAKDTQYF. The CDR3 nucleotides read TGTGCCAGCAGCGAAAATCTAGCGGCTAAGGATACGCAGTATTTT.

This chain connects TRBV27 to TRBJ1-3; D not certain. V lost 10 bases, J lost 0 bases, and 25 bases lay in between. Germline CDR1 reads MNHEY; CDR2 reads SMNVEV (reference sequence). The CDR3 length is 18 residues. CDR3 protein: CAISVDSRNQSSGNTIYF. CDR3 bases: TGTGCCATCTCAGTAGACTCGAGAAACCAGAGCTCTGGAAACACCATATATTTT.